This TCR beta chain emerged from a study of T-cell memory formation after mild COVID-19. Study observations and caveats: CD8+ contracting clones occupied EMRA, while CD4+ ones occupied mainly CM and EM. There were some responding clones in pre-infection memory, which suggested that cross-reactive memory had joined.

Comments on this clonotype: The antigen is not known.

The 5'RACE method, run with constant-segment primers, produced TCR alpha and TCR beta cDNA libraries (carrying sample barcodes and UMIs). One entry per CDR3 protein results from TCRdb running MiXCR on the 5' RACE reads. The repertoire holds about 190,000 distinct CDR3 sequences, with around 18% as singletons. The sequence was collected from an adult woman who had mild COVID-19 (a few samples of this study predate the infection). Cell type and time point are not known. The sequenced material came from PBMCs or a T cell subset sorted from them (not recorded which).

Written as DNA, the CDR3 is TGCGCCAGCAGCGATGGGGCTAGCGTTGGGGAGACCCAGTACTTC. This sequence encodes CASSDGASVGETQYF. The gene calls are TRBV5-1 and TRBJ2-5; D perhaps matches TRBD2 (6 bases). The CDR3 runs 15 residues. CDR1 is SGHRS, CDR2 YFSETQ, per germline. Trimming stripped 4 bases from V and 5 bases from J, with 18 bases between.